The next 9 T cell receptor beta chains were all read from a single sample in a study of T cell responses to AZD1222 COVID-19 vaccine. Generated by immunoSEQ multiplex PCR, the TCRdb table keeps only in-frame clones and is missing some. The sample comprises roughly 55,000 clones, nearly 90% of which are singletons, and over 3.5% rests with the top ten. Material: peripheral blood, obtained on day 0 of AZD1222 vaccination. These receptors came from an adult in good health.

DNA of the CDR3: TGCGCCAGCAGTGACAGGGCGCCCTCCTACGAGCAGTACTTC. Protein: CASSDRAPSYEQYF. This rearrangement joins TRBV10-1 to TRBJ2-7, with D maybe TRBD1 (5 bases). The CDR3 runs 14 residues. V lost 3 bases, J lost 0 bases, and 9 bases lay in between. Germline loops: CDR1 WNHNN, CDR2 SYGVQD (reference sequence).

The gene calls are TRBV6-5 and TRBJ1-6; tentatively, D is TRBD1 (6 bases). Looked up from germline, CDR1 is MNHEY and CDR2 is SVGAGI. This CDR3 region has 13 residues. Deletions cut 4 bases from V and 9 bases from J, with 10 bases between. CDR3 sequence: CASSFRGFSPLHF. The CDR3 bases are TGTGCCAGCAGTTTCAGGGGTTTTTCACCCCTCCACTTT.

The rearrangement joins TRBV13 to TRBJ2-6, with a tentative D call TRBD2 (7 bases). Trimming removed 0 bases from V and 0 bases from J, with 21 bases in between. Germline CDR1 and CDR2: PRHDT and FYEKMQ (reference sequence). The CDR3 consists of 21 residues. The CDR3 region is CASSLGAGAVRASSGANVLTF. DNA of the CDR3: TGTGCCAGCAGCTTAGGTGCGGGGGCCGTACGCGCTAGCTCTGGGGCCAACGTCCTGACTTTC.

The chain recombines TRBV9 with TRBJ2-5; unclear D gene. V gave up 4 bases and J gave up 2 bases, with 9 bases separating them. The CDR3 sequence is 13 residues long. Germline CDR1 and CDR2: SGDLS and YYNGEE. The CDR3 DNA reads as TGTGCCAGCAGCTCGCACATACAAGAGACCCAGTACTTC. This gives the protein CASSSHIQETQYF.

This sequence joins TRBV18 and TRBJ1-2, with 9 bases aligning to TRBD1. Germline V lookup: CDR1 KGHSH, CDR2 LQKENI. With 3 bases clipped from V and 8 bases from J, the junction kept 7 bases outside the gene matches. CDR3 length equals 14 residues. The CDR3 nucleotides read TGTGCCAGCTCACCCCGGACAGGGGCCTACGGCTACACCTTC. This translates into CASSPRTGAYGYTF.

This clone has only a few counts. The chain has TRBV5-1 and TRBJ2-7; maybe TRBD1 (5 bases). The germline CDR1 and CDR2 sequences are SGHRS and YFSETQ. The CDR3 totals 15 residues. Trimming stripped 4 bases from V and 6 bases from J, with 20 bases between. CDR3 in DNA: TGCGCCAGCAGCGTGGACGGACATACGCTTTTCGAGCAGTACTTC. It translates to CASSVDGHTLFEQYF.

The rearrangement uses TRBV7-6 and TRBJ2-1, with 10 bases identical to TRBD2. The CDR3 has 15 residues. The V and J ends lost 5 bases and 6 bases, in that order; junction bases with no gene match: 7. Germline values: CDR1 SGHVS, CDR2 FNYEAQ. This CDR3 reads CASSRRSGGVNEQFF. CDR3 sequence (DNA): TGTGCCAGCAGCCGGCGGAGCGGGGGGGTCAATGAGCAGTTCTTC. Full variable domain (missing parts from reference TRBV7-6 and TRBJ2-1): GAGVSQSPRYKVTKRGQDVALRCDPISGHVSLYWYRQALGQGPEFLTYFNYEAQQDKSGLPNDRFSAERPEGSISTLTIQRTEQRDSAMYRCASSRRSGGVNEQFFGPGTRLTVL.

V usage is TRBV28 and J usage is TRBJ1-3; 8 bases match TRBD1. The V segment lost 2 bases and the J segment 3 bases; nucleotides outside the gene matches: 12. CDR3 length equals 18 residues. Germline values: CDR1 MDHEN, CDR2 SYDVKM. For the CDR3, the DNA is TGTGCCAGCAGTTTAGTCGCGCAGGGGGCAAAGGATGGAAACACCATATATTTT. Its protein is CASSLVAQGAKDGNTIYF.

The V gene is TRBV7-2, the J gene TRBJ2-1; D is uncertain. This CDR3 comprises 13 residues. Trimming pared 7 bases from V and 1 base from J, leaving 8 bases between. The V gene's germline CDR1 is SGHTA and CDR2 FQGNSA. CDR3: CASTMGSYNEQFF. CDR3 in DNA: TGTGCCAGCACCATGGGGTCCTACAATGAGCAGTTCTTC.